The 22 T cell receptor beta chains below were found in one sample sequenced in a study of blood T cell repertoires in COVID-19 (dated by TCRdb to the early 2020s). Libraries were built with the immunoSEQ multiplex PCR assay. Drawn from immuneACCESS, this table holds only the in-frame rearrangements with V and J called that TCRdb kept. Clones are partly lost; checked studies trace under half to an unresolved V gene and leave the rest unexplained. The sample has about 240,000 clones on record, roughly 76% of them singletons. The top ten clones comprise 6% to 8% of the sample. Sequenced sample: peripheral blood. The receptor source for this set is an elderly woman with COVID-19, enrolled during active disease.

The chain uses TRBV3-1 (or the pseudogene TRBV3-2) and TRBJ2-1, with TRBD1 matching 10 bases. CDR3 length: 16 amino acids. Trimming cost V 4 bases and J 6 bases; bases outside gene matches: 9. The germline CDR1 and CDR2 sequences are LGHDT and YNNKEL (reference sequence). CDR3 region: CASSPWTGGMGNEQFF. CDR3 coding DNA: TGTGCCAGCAGCCCCTGGACAGGGGGTATGGGCAATGAGCAGTTCTTC.

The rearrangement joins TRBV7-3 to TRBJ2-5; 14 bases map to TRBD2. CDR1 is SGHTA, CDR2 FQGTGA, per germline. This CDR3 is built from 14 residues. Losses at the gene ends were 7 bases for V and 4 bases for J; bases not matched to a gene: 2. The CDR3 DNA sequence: TGTGCCAGCACCGGGACTAGCGGGAGAGAGACCCAGTACTTC. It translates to CASTGTSGRETQYF.

CDR3 in DNA: TGCAGTGCTAGTCGCCAGGGGAACACTGAAGCTTTCTTT. Translated: CSASRQGNTEAFF. V usage is TRBV20-1 and J usage is TRBJ1-1; D may be TRBD1 (5 bases). CDR1 and CDR2 (germline): DFQATT, SNEGSKA (reference sequence). The CDR3 runs 13 residues. Trimming left V 3 bases short and J 1 base short, with 9 bases between.

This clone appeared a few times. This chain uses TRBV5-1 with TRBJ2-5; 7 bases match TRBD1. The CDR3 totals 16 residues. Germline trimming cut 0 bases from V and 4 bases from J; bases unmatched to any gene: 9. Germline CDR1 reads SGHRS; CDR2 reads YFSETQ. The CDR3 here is CASSLAPTGVGETQYF. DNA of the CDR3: TGCGCCAGCAGCTTGGCACCCACAGGGGTTGGAGAGACCCAGTACTTC. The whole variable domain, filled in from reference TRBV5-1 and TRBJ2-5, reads KAGVTQTPRYLIKTRGQQVTLSCSPISGHRSVSWYQQTPGQGLQFLFEYFSETQRNKGNFPGRFSGRQFSNSRSEMNVSTLELGDSALYLCASSLAPTGVGETQYFGPGTRLLVL.

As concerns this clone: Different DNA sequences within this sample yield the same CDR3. The DNA for the CDR3 is TGTGCCAGCAGCTTATTGGGCTCCTATGGCTACACCTTC. It codes for CASSLLGSYGYTF. The rearrangement uses TRBV7-2 and TRBJ1-2; no reliable D call. V lost 2 bases and J lost 4, with 8 bases in between. This CDR3 has 13 residues. Germline CDR1 and CDR2: SGHTA and FQGNSA.

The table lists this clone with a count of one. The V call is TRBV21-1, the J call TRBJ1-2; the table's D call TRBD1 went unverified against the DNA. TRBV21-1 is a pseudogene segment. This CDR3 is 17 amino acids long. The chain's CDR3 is CASSKYFRDREKAGYTF. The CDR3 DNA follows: TGTGCCAGCAGCAAGTATTTCCGGGACAGGGAAAAGGCTGGCTACACCTTC.

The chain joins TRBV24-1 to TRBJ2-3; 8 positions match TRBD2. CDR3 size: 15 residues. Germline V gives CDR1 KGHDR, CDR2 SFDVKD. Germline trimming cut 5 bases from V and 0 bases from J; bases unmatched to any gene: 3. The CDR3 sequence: CATSVLAGSTDTQYF. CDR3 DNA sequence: TGTGCCACCAGTGTATTAGCGGGAAGCACAGATACGCAGTATTTT.

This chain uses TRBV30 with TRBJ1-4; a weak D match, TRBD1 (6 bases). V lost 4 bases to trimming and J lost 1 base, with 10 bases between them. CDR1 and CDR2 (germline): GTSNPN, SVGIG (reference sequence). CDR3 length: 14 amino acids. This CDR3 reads CAWKRTVTNEKLFF. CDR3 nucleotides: TGTGCCTGGAAAAGGACAGTAACTAATGAAAAACTGTTTTTT.

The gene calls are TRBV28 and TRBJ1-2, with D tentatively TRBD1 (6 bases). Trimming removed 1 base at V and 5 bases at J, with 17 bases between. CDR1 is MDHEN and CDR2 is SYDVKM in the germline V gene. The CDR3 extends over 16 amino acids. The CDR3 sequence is CASSLSLQGRVYGYTF. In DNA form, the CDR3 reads TGTGCCAGCAGTTTATCGCTCCAGGGGCGGGTTTATGGCTACACCTTC.

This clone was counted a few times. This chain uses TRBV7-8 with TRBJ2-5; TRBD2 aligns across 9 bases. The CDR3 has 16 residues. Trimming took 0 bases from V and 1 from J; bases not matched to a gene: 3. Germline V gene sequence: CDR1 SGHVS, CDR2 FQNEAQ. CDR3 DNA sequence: TGTGCCAGCAGCTTAGCACTAGCGGGTGGCCAAGAGACCCAGTACTTC. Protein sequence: CASSLALAGGQETQYF.

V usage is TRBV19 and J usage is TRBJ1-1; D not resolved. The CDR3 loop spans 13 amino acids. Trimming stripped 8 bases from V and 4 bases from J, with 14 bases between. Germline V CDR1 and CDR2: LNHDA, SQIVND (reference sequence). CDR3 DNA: TGTGCCAGTGGTTCCCGGGGTGGCACTGAAGCTTTCTTT. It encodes CASGSRGGTEAFF.

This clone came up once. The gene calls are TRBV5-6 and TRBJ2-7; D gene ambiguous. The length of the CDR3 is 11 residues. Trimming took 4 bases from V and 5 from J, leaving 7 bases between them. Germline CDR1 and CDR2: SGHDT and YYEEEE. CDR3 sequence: CASSLRDEQYF. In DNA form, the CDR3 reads TGTGCCAGCAGCCTCCGGGACGAGCAGTACTTC. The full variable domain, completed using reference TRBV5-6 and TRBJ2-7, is DAGVTQSPTHLIKTRGQQVTLRCSPKSGHDTVSWYQQALGQGPQFIFQYYEEEERQRGNFPDRFSGHQFPNYSSELNVNALLLGDSALYLCASSLRDEQYFGPGTRLTVT.

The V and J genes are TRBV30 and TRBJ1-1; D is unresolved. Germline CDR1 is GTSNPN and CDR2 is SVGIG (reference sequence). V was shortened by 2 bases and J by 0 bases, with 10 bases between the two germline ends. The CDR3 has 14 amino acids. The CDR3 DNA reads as TGTGCCTGGAGTTCTTACGCGATGAACACTGAAGCTTTCTTT. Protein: CAWSSYAMNTEAFF.

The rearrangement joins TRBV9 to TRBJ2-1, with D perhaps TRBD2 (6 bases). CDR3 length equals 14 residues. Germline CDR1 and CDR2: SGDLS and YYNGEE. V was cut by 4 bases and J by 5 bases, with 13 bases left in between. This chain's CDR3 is CASSPRGRDNEQFF. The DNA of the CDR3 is TGTGCCAGCAGCCCCCGGGGGAGAGACAATGAGCAGTTCTTC.

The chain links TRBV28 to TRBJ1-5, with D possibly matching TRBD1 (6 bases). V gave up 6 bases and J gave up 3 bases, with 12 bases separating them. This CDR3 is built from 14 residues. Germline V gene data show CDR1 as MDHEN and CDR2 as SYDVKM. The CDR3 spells CASSFRGFNQPQHF. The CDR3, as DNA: TGTGCCAGCAGCTTCAGGGGCTTCAATCAGCCCCAGCATTTT.

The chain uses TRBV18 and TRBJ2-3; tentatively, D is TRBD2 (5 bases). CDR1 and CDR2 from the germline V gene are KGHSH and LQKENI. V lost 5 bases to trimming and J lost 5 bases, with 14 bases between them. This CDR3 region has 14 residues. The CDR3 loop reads CASSLTVRGDTQYF. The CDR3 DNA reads TGTGCCAGCTCATTGACGGTCCGGGGAGATACGCAGTATTTT.

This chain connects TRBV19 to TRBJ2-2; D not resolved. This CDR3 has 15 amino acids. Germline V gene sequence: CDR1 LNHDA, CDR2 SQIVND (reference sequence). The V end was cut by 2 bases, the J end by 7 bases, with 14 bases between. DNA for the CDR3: TGTGCCAGTAGTATACAAGCCCTGCCGGGCGGGGAGCTGTTTTTT. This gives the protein CASSIQALPGGELFF.

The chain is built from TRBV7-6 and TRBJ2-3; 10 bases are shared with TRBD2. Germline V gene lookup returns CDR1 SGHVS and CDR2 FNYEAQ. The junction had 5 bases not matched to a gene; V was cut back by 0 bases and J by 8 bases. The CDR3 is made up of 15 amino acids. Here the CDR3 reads CASSLALAGVSTQYF. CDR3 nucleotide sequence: TGTGCCAGCAGCTTAGCTCTAGCGGGAGTTTCTACGCAGTATTTT.

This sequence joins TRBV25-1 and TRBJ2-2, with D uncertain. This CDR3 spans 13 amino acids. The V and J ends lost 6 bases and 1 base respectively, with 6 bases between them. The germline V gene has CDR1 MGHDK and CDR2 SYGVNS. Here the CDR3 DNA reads TGTGCCAGCAGAAGACAGAACACCGGGGAGCTGTTTTTT. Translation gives CASRRQNTGELFF.

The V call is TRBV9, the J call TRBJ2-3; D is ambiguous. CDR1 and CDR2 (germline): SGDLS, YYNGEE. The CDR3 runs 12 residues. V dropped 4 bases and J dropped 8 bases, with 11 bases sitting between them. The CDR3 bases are TGTGCCAGCAGCTCTCGGTTCGGTACGCAGTATTTT. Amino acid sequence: CASSSRFGTQYF.

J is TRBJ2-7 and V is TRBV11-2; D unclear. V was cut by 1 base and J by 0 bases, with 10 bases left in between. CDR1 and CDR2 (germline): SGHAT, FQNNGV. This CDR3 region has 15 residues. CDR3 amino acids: CASSLGSRSSYEQYF. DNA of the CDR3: TGTGCCAGCAGCTTAGGAAGCCGGAGCTCCTACGAGCAGTACTTC.

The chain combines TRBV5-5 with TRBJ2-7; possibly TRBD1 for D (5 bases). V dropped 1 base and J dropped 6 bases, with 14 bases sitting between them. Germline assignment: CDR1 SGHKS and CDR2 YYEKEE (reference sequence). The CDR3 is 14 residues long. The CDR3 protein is CASSLSVLGREQYF. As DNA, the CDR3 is TGTGCCAGCAGCTTGTCGGTTTTGGGGCGCGAGCAGTACTTC.